This TCR beta chain originates from a study of OX40 agonist ivuxolimab in advanced cancers. Overall study context: The study enrolled dose-escalation patients with hepatocellular carcinoma, melanoma, renal cell or head and neck cancer.

Data came from immunoSEQ multiplex PCR; TCRdb stores just in-frame clones and leaves some out. The sample shows 40,000 or so clones, approximately 80% of them seen only once. The germline V and J ends were trimmed by 8 bases and 7 bases, with 18 bases remaining between them. The CDR3 spans 13 residues. Germline V gene sequence: CDR1 SGHTA, CDR2 FQGNSA. Sequencing was performed on CD4+ or CD8+ T cells sorted from blood, taken in a trial of the OX40 agonist ivuxolimab. The chain is built from TRBV7-2 and TRBJ2-7; the D gene is possibly TRBD1 (6 bases). The source is an adult with an advanced solid tumor such as melanoma, head and neck, liver or kidney cancer. The CDR3: CASATGTWGEQYF. The CDR3, as DNA: TGTGCCAGCGCAACAGGGACCTGGGGGGAGCAGTACTTC.